This record looks at one T cell receptor beta chain sequence and its context. At least ten counts were recorded for this clone. Its antigen target is currently unknown. Per-nucleotide qualities are absent, and no much larger clonotype sits a single base away. Genomic DNA was the input for TRB sequencing, which was run either with the immunoSEQ assay at survey resolution or with the hsTCRB kit. In the authors' own workflow: The immunoSEQ software handled initial read processing, and the LymphoSeq R package was used for repertoire analyses. Clonality was computed as 1 minus normalized Shannon entropy, and a Gini coefficient was also calculated for each TRB dataset. To infer phenotypes in unsorted samples, TRB sequences from sorted subsets of the recipient or donor were mapped onto unsorted samples from the same recipient. TCRdb limited this immuneACCESS table to in-frame rearrangements with V and J called. A share of clones is missing; checked studies link under half to unresolved V genes, and the rest is unexplained. V and J calls and clone size are those listed in that table; D and trimming were worked out from the DNA. This sample was tabulated with over 25,000 clones, among which there are no singletons. In total, the top ten clones hold under 3% of the sample.

Related bone marrow donors provided peripheral blood samples on the day of marrow donation. Peripheral blood and bone marrow mononuclear cells were isolated by Ficoll-Hypaque density centrifugation and cryopreserved. This entry comes from a study of T cells after posttransplantation cyclophosphamide (dated by TCRdb to the mid-2010s). Regarding the complete study: T cell repertoire reconstitution was tracked by TRB sequencing after myeloablative bone marrow transplantation in which posttransplantation cyclophosphamide was used as GVHD prophylaxis. Antigen receptor sequencing was done on samples from 35 PTCy-treated patients and from about 17 related bone marrow donors of those patients. Public TRB sequences were compared against a database of over 3,500 sequences linked to responses to pathogens, tumor antigens, self-antigens and alloantigens. Up to 3 additional blood samples from 2 to 5.2 years after transplant were also TRB-sequenced in 3 patients, as was pretransplant blood from several patients. Blood from all 35 or so PTCy patients with 1-year posttransplant specimens was subjected to TRB sequencing. Because TRA and TRB clonality were tightly correlated in 9 samples, subsequent TCR analyses were focused on TRB only.

The germline V gene yields MDHEN for CDR1 and SYDVKM for CDR2. V drops 7 bases and J drops 6 bases, leaving 25 bases in between. The CDR3 covers 17 residues, taking in both the cysteine and the phenylalanine. Only CDR3 DNA is held: 51 bases, read in frame from base 1. Broad study findings and their caveats: Donor-recipient similarity was low at 1-2 months but rose over the first year, and later blood repertoires were often dominated by donor CD8+ memory clones. The TRB repertoires of T cells infiltrating skin or the GI tract showed only limited overlap with the TRB repertoires found in blood. Across 45 patients, recipient CMV seropositivity and CMV reactivation were highly associated with TRB clonality; PTCy diversity was similar to CNI/methotrexate controls.

The rearrangement joined TRBV28 to TRBJ2-1; the D gene assignment is perhaps TRBD1 or TRBD2, with each matching 5 bases. The sample taken for sequencing was PBMCs. The sequence was collected from a woman in her sixties or seventies in good health, CMV-negative, and a related stem cell transplant donor. The sequenced DNA is TGTGCCAGCATTGAATCGGGATGGACAACACGCTCCAATGAGCAGTTCTTC. This is translated as CASIESGWTTRSNEQFF.